The source of this TCR beta chain is a study of blood T cell repertoires in COVID-19. Study information: Material from acute and convalescent COVID-19 was sourced from the United States, Italy and Spain. The analysed material was cDNA or gDNA that came from T cells, B-cell-depleted T cells, or PBMCs.

In the original workflow: From reference gene primer amplification, estimates of nucleated cell counts were derived. Produced via immunoSEQ multiplex PCR; TCRdb's table is partial and in-frame only. D and trimming were read from the DNA, whereas the V and J calls and clone size are those reported in that table. This table holds 230,000 or so clones, around 88% found once. Unmatched junction bases numbered 4, after V lost 3 bases and J lost 8 bases. Germline CDR1 SGHRS, CDR2 YFSETQ. This CDR3 region has 15 residues. This sequence joins TRBV5-1 and TRBJ2-1, with TRBD2 identical over 14 bases. Sequencing was performed on peripheral blood. This sequence was found in a man between 40 and 49 years old with active or convalescent COVID-19. For the CDR3, the DNA is TGCGCCAGCAGCTGGGGACTAGCGGGAGCCCATGAGCAGTTCTTC. Protein: CASSWGLAGAHEQFF.